This T cell receptor beta chain emerged from a study of PD-1 blockade in classical Hodgkin lymphoma. Time point of the sample: newly diagnosed, previously untreated cHL patient sample. Acting as the comparison were PBMCs from newly diagnosed, untreated classical Hodgkin lymphoma. The table came from immunoSEQ multiplex PCR; TCRdb's copy has only in-frame clones and leaves some out. The sample contains some 31,000 clones, approximately 94% of which appear only once. Study-level points and caveats: It was reported that newly diagnosed patients had less baseline TCR diversity than healthy donors. Underlying causes for the observed repertoire differences were not defined, possibly disease activity or prior therapy.

A remark on this clone: What it binds is not known.

Germline CDR1 and CDR2: SGHNT and YYREEE (reference sequence). The CDR3 is 16 amino acids. V was pared by 1 base and J by 1 base, with 11 bases between. This rearrangement joins TRBV5-4 to TRBJ2-2; D uncertain. Material for sequencing was peripheral blood mononuclear cells (PBMCs). This clonotype was sampled from a human donor with classical Hodgkin lymphoma. CDR3 sequence: CASSLLNTVNTGELFF. The DNA for the CDR3 is TGTGCCAGCAGCTTGTTAAATACCGTGAACACCGGGGAGCTGTTTTTT. Filled out from reference TRBV5-4 and TRBJ2-2, the complete variable domain reads ETGVTQSPTHLIKTRGQQVTLRCSSQSGHNTVSWYQQALGQGPQFIFQYYREEENGRGNFPPRFSGLQFPNYSSELNVNALELDDSALYLCASSLLNTVNTGELFFGEGSRLTVL.